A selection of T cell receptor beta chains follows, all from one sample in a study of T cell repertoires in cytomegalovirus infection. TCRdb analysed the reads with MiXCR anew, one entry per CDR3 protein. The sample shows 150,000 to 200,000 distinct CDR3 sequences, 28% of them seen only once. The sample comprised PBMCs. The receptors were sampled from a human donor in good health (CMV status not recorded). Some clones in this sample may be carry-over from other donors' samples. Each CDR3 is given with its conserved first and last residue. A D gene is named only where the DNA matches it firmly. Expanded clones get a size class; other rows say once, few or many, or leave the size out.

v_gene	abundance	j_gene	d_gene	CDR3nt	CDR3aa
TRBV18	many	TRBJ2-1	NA	TGTGCCAGCTCACCTCAGGGGAGCTCCTACAATGAGCAGTTCTTC	CASSPQGSSYNEQFF
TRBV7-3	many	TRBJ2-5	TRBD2	TGTGCCAGCAGCTTATATGGCCGGGGAGGGGAGACCCAGTACTTC	CASSLYGRGGETQYF
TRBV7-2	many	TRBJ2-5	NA	TGTGCCAGCAGCCCCAACGGCGTAGGCAGGCAAGAGACCCAGTACTTC	CASSPNGVGRQETQYF
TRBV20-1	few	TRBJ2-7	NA	TGCAGTGCTAGGTCGGGAGCAGGGAATACCTACGAGCAGTACTTC	CSARSGAGNTYEQYF
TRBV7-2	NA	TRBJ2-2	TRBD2	TGTGCCAGCAGCCAAGCCCTCGGGGGGACGATCGGGGAGCTGTTTTTT	CASSQALGGTIGELFF
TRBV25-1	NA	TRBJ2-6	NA	TGTGCCAGCAGTGTAACAGGGAACTTCCCTGGGGCCAACGTCCTGACTTTC	CASSVTGNFPGANVLTF
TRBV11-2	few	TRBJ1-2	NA	TGTGCCAGCAGCCCGGACACTTTCTATGGCTACACCTTC	CASSPDTFYGYTF
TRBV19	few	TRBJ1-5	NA	TGTGCCAGTACATCTGCCCGGGGACGGTCAGGGCAGCCCCAGCATTTT	CASTSARGRSGQPQHF
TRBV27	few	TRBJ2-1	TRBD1	TGTGCCAGCACCCCCCTCCAGGGGGAATGGAACAATGAGCAGTTCTTC	CASTPLQGEWNNEQFF
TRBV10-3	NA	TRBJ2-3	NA	TGTGCCATCAGTCCTGGGGGCAGGGGAGATACGCAGTATTTT	CAISPGGRGDTQYF
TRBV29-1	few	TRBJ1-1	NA	TGCAGCGTGCGGGACGGGTGGGGCACTGAAGCTTTCTTT	CSVRDGWGTEAFF
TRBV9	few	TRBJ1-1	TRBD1	TGTGCCAGCAGCGGGGGGACAGGGGGCGTTGTATCTGAAGCTTTCTTT	CASSGGTGGVVSEAFF
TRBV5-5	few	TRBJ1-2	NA	TGTGCCAGCAGCTTGGCAAGCGGCAGGACATATGGCTACACCTTC	CASSLASGRTYGYTF
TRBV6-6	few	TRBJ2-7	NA	TGTGCCAGCCATGTCGGGACCTACGAGCAGTACTTC	CASHVGTYEQYF
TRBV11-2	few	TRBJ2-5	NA	TGTGCCAGCAGCTTAGATGGGGGAACCCAAGAGACCCAGTACTTC	CASSLDGGTQETQYF
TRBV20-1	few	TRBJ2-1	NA	TGCAGTGCTAGTGAGGGGGTGGCCTACAATGAGCAGTTCTTC	CSASEGVAYNEQFF
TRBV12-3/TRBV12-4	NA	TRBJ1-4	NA	TGTGCCAGCAGACGGGCGTCGAAGCTGTTTTTT	CASRRASKLFF
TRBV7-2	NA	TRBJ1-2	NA	TGTGCCAGCAGTCTCTCAGGAAGGCACTATGGCTACACCTTC	CASSLSGRHYGYTF
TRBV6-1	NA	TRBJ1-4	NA	TGTGCCAGCAGTGAACTCAAAATAAGGCAGGCGGTTAATGAAAAACTGTTTTTT	CASSELKIRQAVNEKLFF
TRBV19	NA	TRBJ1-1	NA	TGTGCCAGTAGTATTTCAGGGAAAACTGAAGCTTTCTTT	CASSISGKTEAFF
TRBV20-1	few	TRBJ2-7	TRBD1	TGCAGTGCTAGACCTCCGGGACAGGGCAAGCAGTACTTC	CSARPPGQGKQYF
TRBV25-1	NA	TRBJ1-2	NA	TGTGCCAGCAAAGGTCCCGGGCGTCCCAGGGATGGCTACACCTTC	CASKGPGRPRDGYTF